The 9 T cell receptor beta chains below were found in one sample sequenced in a study of control samples from healthy donors and cancer patients. Data came from immunoSEQ multiplex PCR; TCRdb stores just in-frame clones and leaves some out. The sample has tens of thousands of clones; 84% are singletons. The specimen sequenced was blood. These receptors originate from a man aged 50 or older in good health.

This chain uses TRBV18 with TRBJ2-1, with TRBD2 matching over 8 bases. Per the germline V gene, CDR1 is KGHSH and CDR2 is LQKENI. V was pared by 3 bases and J by 9 bases, with 13 bases of the junction left unmatched. This CDR3 spans 16 amino acids. CDR3 coding DNA: TGTGCCAGCTCACCCTATAGCGGGGCGGGGATGAGTGAGCAGTTCTTC. Amino acid sequence: CASSPYSGAGMSEQFF.

The V and J genes are TRBV14 and TRBJ2-7; no definite D call. This CDR3 region has 14 residues. CDR1 SGHDN and CDR2 FVKESK come from the germline V gene. The V end was cut by 5 bases, the J end by 4 bases, with 15 bases between. CDR3: CASSTLTKNYEQYF. DNA for the CDR3: TGTGCCAGCAGCACCCTCACCAAGAATTACGAGCAGTACTTC. Complete variable domain (other parts from reference TRBV14 and TRBJ2-7): EAGVTQFPSHSVIEKGQTVTLRCDPISGHDNLYWYRRVMGKEIKFLLHFVKESKQDESGMPNNRFLAERTGGTYSTLKVQPAELEDSGVYFCASSTLTKNYEQYFGPGTRLTVT.

This chain connects TRBV4-3 to TRBJ2-1, with 8 nucleotides matching TRBD2. The germline gives CDR1 LGHNA, CDR2 YSLEER. The CDR3 loop spans 15 amino acids. V was pared by 4 bases and J by 5 bases, with 7 bases of the junction left unmatched. The CDR3 sequence: CASSRKRESHNEQFF. CDR3 bases: TGCGCCAGCAGCCGCAAGCGGGAGTCTCACAATGAGCAGTTCTTC.

V and J are TRBV15 and TRBJ2-7, with 9 bases identical to TRBD2. Germline CDR1 LNHNV, CDR2 YYDKDF (reference sequence). V lost 5 bases to trimming and J lost 4 bases; unmatched junction nucleotides: 9. There are 15 residues in the CDR3. CDR3 in amino acids: CATSSGTSFNYEQYF. CDR3 DNA sequence: TGTGCCACCAGCTCCGGGACTAGCTTTAATTACGAGCAGTACTTC.

The chain couples TRBV18 to TRBJ2-1; D not certain. CDR1 and CDR2 (germline): KGHSH, LQKENI. The CDR3 consists of 14 residues. V dropped 0 bases and J dropped 6 bases, with 9 bases sitting between them. The CDR3 protein is CASSPPYRSNEQFF. CDR3 coding DNA: TGTGCCAGCTCACCACCTTATAGGAGCAATGAGCAGTTCTTC.

The chain recombines TRBV6-2 or TRBV6-3 with TRBJ2-3; perhaps TRBD1 as D (6 bases). Germline lookup yields CDR1 MNHEY and CDR2 SVGEGT. Trimming took off 5 bases at V and 3 bases at J, with 9 bases between the two ends. This CDR3 spans 13 amino acids. The CDR3 here is CASSGDTTDTQYF. Written as DNA, the CDR3 is TGTGCCAGCAGTGGGGACACTACAGATACGCAGTATTTT.

J is TRBJ1-1 and V is TRBV11-2, with TRBD1 as a possible D gene (5 bases). Germline assignment: CDR1 SGHAT and CDR2 FQNNGV. There are 13 residues in the CDR3. Trimming took 0 bases from V and 4 from J, leaving 6 bases between them. The CDR3 loop reads CASSLDQGTEAFF. CDR3 nucleotide sequence: TGTGCCAGCAGCTTAGACCAGGGCACTGAAGCTTTCTTT.

The V and J genes are TRBV25-1 and TRBJ2-3; D is undetermined. The CDR3 is made up of 16 amino acids. V dropped 1 base and J dropped 1 base, with 12 bases sitting between them. Germline V gives CDR1 MGHDK, CDR2 SYGVNS. This chain's CDR3 is CASSELDGGGTDTQYF. In DNA form, the CDR3 reads TGTGCCAGCAGTGAATTGGACGGTGGGGGCACAGATACGCAGTATTTT.

The genes are TRBV30 and TRBJ1-2, with D possibly TRBD1 on 6 matching bases. This CDR3 has 13 amino acids. Germline lookup yields CDR1 GTSNPN and CDR2 SVGIG (reference sequence). V lost 1 base to trimming and J lost 4 bases, with 10 bases between them. The CDR3 coding sequence is TGTGCCTGGAGTGGAGGGGGAACCTATGGCTACACCTTC. This sequence encodes CAWSGGGTYGYTF. Combining the CDR3 with reference TRBV30 and TRBJ1-2 gives the whole variable domain SQTIHQWPATLVQPVGSPLSLECTVEGTSNPNLYWYRQAAGRGLQLLFYSVGIGQISSEVPQNLSASRPQDRQFILSSKKLLLSDSGFYLCAWSGGGTYGYTFGSGTRLTVV.